The entry below gives a single T cell receptor (beta chain) sequence along with its context. TCRdb keeps only in-frame clones here, not all; method: immunoSEQ multiplex PCR. This sample has around 44,000 clones, with more than 70% found just once. The CDR3 has 17 residues. Germline CDR1 reads MDHEN; CDR2 reads SYDVKM. Trimming removed 5 bases from V and 3 bases from J; junction bases left unmatched: 11. These data belong to a study of radiotherapy plus CTLA-4 blockade in lung cancer. It was focal radiation plus CTLA-4 blockade with ipilimumab that patients with chemo-refractory metastatic non-small-cell lung cancer received.

The clonotype comes from a human donor with non-small cell lung cancer whose response to radiotherapy plus ipilimumab could not be evaluated. The sample here was peripheral blood, taken from a patient treated with radiotherapy plus ipilimumab. The chain employs TRBV28 and TRBJ2-7, with TRBD1 identical over 12 bases. This CDR3 is CASSGIRDRGLYYEQYF. The DNA for the CDR3 is TGTGCCAGCAGTGGAATCCGGGACAGGGGGCTTTACTACGAGCAGTACTTC. The entire variable domain, with the rest obtained from reference TRBV28 and TRBJ2-7, is as follows: DVKVTQSSRYLVKRTGEKVFLECVQDMDHENMFWYRQDPGLGLRLIYFSYDVKMKEKGDIPEGYSVSREKKERFSLILESASTNQTSMYLCASSGIRDRGLYYEQYFGPGTRLTVT.